Below, 7 T cell receptor beta chains from the same sample are listed, as sequenced in a study of T-cell reconstitution after alpha-beta-depleted transplantation in children. Using unique molecular identifiers, the investigators prepared the TCRbeta library. TCRdb processed the PCR reads anew with MiXCR; each CDR3 protein has one entry. The sample lists roughly 90,000 distinct CDR3 sequences, 9% to 15% occurring once. The specimen comprised PBMCs from the stem cell graft donor, sampled from the stem cell graft. Receptors were obtained from a human donor who donated a stem cell graft to a child with inherited bone marrow failure.

This clonotype was detected many times. V gene TRBV10-3 combines with J gene TRBJ1-5, with 9 bases aligning to TRBD1. The CDR3 contains 14 residues. Germline loops: CDR1 ENHRY, CDR2 SYGVKD. J was trimmed by 7 bases and V by 4 bases; bases with no gene match: 5. The CDR3 region is CAISGTGDAQPQHF. CDR3 coding DNA: TGTGCCATCAGTGGGACAGGGGACGCCCAGCCCCAGCATTTT.

This clonotype came up many times. In DNA form, the CDR3 reads TGCAGGAAAGAGACCCAGTACTTC. Translating gives CRKETQYF. V gene TRBV20-1 combines with J gene TRBJ2-5; D is unclear. The germline gives CDR1 DFQATT, CDR2 SNEGSKA (reference sequence). This CDR3 contains 8 residues.

This clonotype was detected only a few times. The chain employs TRBV11-2 and TRBJ2-1; D remains ambiguous. The CDR3 sequence is 16 residues long. V lost 1 base and J lost 3, with 13 bases in between. Germline CDR1 SGHAT, CDR2 FQNNGV. DNA for the CDR3: TGTGCCAGCAGCTTAGCGGGCGGTTCGGGCTACAATGAGCAGTTCTTC. Residues: CASSLAGGSGYNEQFF.

The rearrangement links TRBV4-3 to TRBJ1-5; perhaps TRBD1 as D (5 bases). The V gene lost 0 bases and the J gene lost 2 bases, with 8 bases spanning the gap. Germline CDR1 reads LGHNA; CDR2 reads YSLEER. The length of the CDR3 is 15 residues. The CDR3 region has the DNA TGCGCCAGCAGCCAAGATCAGGGCGGCAATCAGCCCCAGCATTTT. It translates to CASSQDQGGNQPQHF.

This clonotype occurred many times. The J gene is TRBJ1-1, the V gene TRBV6-6, with D hard to call. The V end lost 7 bases, the J end lost 0 bases, and 12 bases lay between the germline ends. CDR3 length: 14 residues. The V gene's germline CDR1 is MNHNY and CDR2 SVGAGI (reference sequence). The CDR3 loop reads CASNLDGMNTEAFF. The CDR3 DNA sequence: TGTGCCAGCAACCTAGACGGGATGAACACTGAAGCTTTCTTT.

This clonotype was recorded many times. This chain links TRBV20-1 with TRBJ2-7; 8 positions agree with TRBD1. This CDR3 has 14 residues. CDR1 DFQATT and CDR2 SNEGSKA come from the germline V gene (reference sequence). V lost 3 bases and J lost 4; bases outside the gene matches: 8. This chain's CDR3 is CSASQQGAVYEQYF. In DNA form, the CDR3 reads TGCAGTGCTAGTCAGCAGGGGGCTGTATACGAGCAGTACTTC.

This clonotype was counted ten times or more. This chain links TRBV20-1 with TRBJ2-3, with 10 positions matching TRBD2. Germline V gene sequence: CDR1 DFQATT, CDR2 SNEGSKA (reference sequence). CDR3 length: 15 residues. V lost 5 bases and J lost 1; bases outside the gene matches: 6. The CDR3 nucleotides read TGCAGTGCTCCCCCCGGGACTAGCGGCACAGATACGCAGTATTTT. Translation gives CSAPPGTSGTDTQYF.